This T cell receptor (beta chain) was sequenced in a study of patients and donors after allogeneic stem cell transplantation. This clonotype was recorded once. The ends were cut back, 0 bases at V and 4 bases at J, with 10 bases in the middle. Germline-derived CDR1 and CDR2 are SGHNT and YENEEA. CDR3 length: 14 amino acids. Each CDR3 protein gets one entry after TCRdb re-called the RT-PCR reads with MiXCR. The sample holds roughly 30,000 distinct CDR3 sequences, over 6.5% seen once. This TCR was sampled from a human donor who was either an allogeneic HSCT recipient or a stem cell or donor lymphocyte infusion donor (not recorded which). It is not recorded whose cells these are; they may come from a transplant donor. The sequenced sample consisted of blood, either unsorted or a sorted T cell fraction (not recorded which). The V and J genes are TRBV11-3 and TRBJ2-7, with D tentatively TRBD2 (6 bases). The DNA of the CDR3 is TGTGCCAGCAGCTTAGAACTGGAGGGGTACGAGCAGTACTTC. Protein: CASSLELEGYEQYF.